These 23 T cell receptor beta chains came from one sample sequenced in a study of Graves' ophthalmopathy and Graves' hyperthyroidism. Using RNA transcripts, the TCR beta CDR3 regions were amplified. HTBI primers were used in a first-round RT-PCR, which preceded a second-round multiplex PCR. TCRdb reprocessed the multiplex PCR reads via MiXCR and lists one record per CDR3 protein. The table shows about 1.2 million distinct CDR3 sequences, with about 38% occurring only once. The material sequenced was peripheral blood or thyroid tissue (not recorded which). The receptors originated from an adult man with Graves' hyperthyroidism.

The chain uses TRBV5-6 and TRBJ2-7; 8 bases are shared with TRBD1. The CDR3 consists of 14 residues. J lost 2 bases, V lost 5 bases, and 6 bases had no gene match. The germline V gene has CDR1 SGHDT and CDR2 YYEEEE. The CDR3 DNA reads TGTGCCAGCAGGATACTGGACAGGGCCTACGAGCAGTACTTC. As protein: CASRILDRAYEQYF.

This clonotype was detected ten times or more. The rearrangement joins TRBV20-1 to TRBJ2-2; D uncertain. The V gene lost 3 bases and the J gene lost 6 bases, with 5 bases spanning the gap. Per the germline V gene, CDR1 is DFQATT and CDR2 is SNEGSKA (reference sequence). The CDR3 is made up of 11 amino acids. The CDR3 DNA reads as TGCAGTGCTAGTAGCCCCGGGGAGCTGTTTTTT. Amino acids: CSASSPGELFF.

This clonotype was observed at least ten times. The chain links TRBV7-9 to TRBJ2-7, with D hard to call. Germline-derived CDR1 and CDR2 are SEHNR and FQNEAQ (reference sequence). Between the trimmed V and J ends, which lost 5 bases and 4 bases, there was a span of 12 bases. The CDR3 contains 13 residues. CDR3 DNA: TGTGCCAGCAGCGAGTGGGTTGAGTACGAGCAGTACTTC. It yields the protein CASSEWVEYEQYF.

The chain is built from TRBV20-1 and TRBJ1-1; perhaps TRBD1 as D (5 bases). There are 12 residues in the CDR3. Germline loops: CDR1 DFQATT, CDR2 SNEGSKA (reference sequence). V dropped 5 bases and J dropped 7 bases, with 14 bases sitting between them. The CDR3 spells CSAADGTFEAFF. The CDR3 nucleotides read TGCAGTGCTGCGGACGGGACGTTTGAAGCTTTCTTT.

The chain recombines TRBV25-1 with TRBJ2-7; possibly TRBD2 for D (5 bases). Per germline, CDR1 MGHDK and CDR2 SYGVNS. Trimming left V 8 bases short and J 1 base short, with 9 bases between. There are 12 residues in the CDR3. The CDR3 sequence: CASSWESYEQYF. The CDR3 bases are TGTGCCAGCTCGTGGGAGTCCTACGAGCAGTACTTC.

This clonotype showed up many times. As DNA, the CDR3 is TGCAGTGCTAGTGATCCCTTTGGGGCCGTTCAGCCCCAGCATTTT. It specifies CSASDPFGAVQPQHF. The V call is TRBV20-1, the J call TRBJ1-5, with a possible D match to TRBD1 (5 bases). This CDR3 has 15 residues. The V end was cut by 3 bases, the J end by 6 bases, with 18 bases between. Germline CDR1 and CDR2: DFQATT and SNEGSKA (reference sequence).

V gene TRBV27 combines with J gene TRBJ1-2; 10 nucleotides match TRBD1. V lost 4 bases, J lost 2 bases, and 4 bases stayed unmatched. Germline CDR1 is MNHEY and CDR2 is SMNVEV (reference sequence). The CDR3 sequence is 15 residues long. CDR3 bases: TGTGCCAGCAGTTACCGGGACAGGGGCAACTATGGCTACACCTTC. Its protein is CASSYRDRGNYGYTF.

The rearrangement links TRBV20-1 to TRBJ2-5, with D possibly called TRBD1 or TRBD2 (5 bases each). CDR1 is DFQATT, CDR2 SNEGSKA, per germline (reference sequence). V was shortened by 3 bases and J by 3 bases, with 11 bases between the two germline ends. This CDR3 has 13 amino acids. The CDR3 DNA reads as TGCAGTGCTAGTCGGGGCTATAAAGAGACCCAGTACTTC. Protein sequence: CSASRGYKETQYF.

This clonotype was observed a few times. An end of the junction does not agree with germline; a read error may underlie this. This rearrangement joins TRBV20-1 to TRBJ2-2; D perhaps matches TRBD1 (6 bases). The germline gives CDR1 DFQATT, CDR2 SNEGSKA (reference sequence). This CDR3 is built from 13 residues. CDR3 region: CSAGDGDTGELLF. As DNA, the CDR3 is TGCAGTGCTGGGGACGGGGACACCGGGGAGCTGCTTTTT.

This clonotype was seen ten or more times. The chain recombines TRBV19 with TRBJ1-5; D is uncertain. The CDR3 runs to 16 residues. Germline loops: CDR1 LNHDA, CDR2 SQIVND (reference sequence). With 1 base removed from V and 1 base from J, the gap between germline ends came to 11 bases. CDR3 sequence (DNA): TGTGCCAGTAGTATAGGTCGGGAGGTAAGCAATCAGCCCCAGCATTTT. This codes for CASSIGREVSNQPQHF.

Worth noting for this clonotype: A read error may explain this, as a much larger clone is one base away. The V and J genes are TRBV20-1 and TRBJ1-1; D remains ambiguous. Trimming removed 3 bases from V and 3 bases from J, with 11 bases in between. The germline gives CDR1 DFQATT, CDR2 SNEGSKA (reference sequence). CDR3 length: 13 residues. CDR3 sequence reads: CSARRTGHTEAFF. The CDR3 DNA is TGCAGTGCTAGGAGGACGGGTCACACTGAAGCTTTCTTT.

With regard to this clonotype: The limits of the CDR3 on the DNA are not certain, so only TCRdb's listed CDR3 is given. This chain connects TRBV7-6 to TRBJ2-7; the table names TRBD2, a call not compared with the DNA. The germline V gene encodes CDR1 SGHVS and CDR2 FNYEAQ. The CDR3 is 18 amino acids long, termini counted. The CDR3 here is CASSFYICSPGTSDEQYF.

This clonotype showed up many times. The rearrangement joins TRBV12-3 or TRBV12-4 to TRBJ1-2, with D uncertain. V gave up 3 bases and J gave up 1 base, with 6 bases separating them. The CDR3 consists of 13 residues. CDR3 sequence: CASSLKVNYGYTF. The CDR3 DNA reads TGTGCCAGCAGTTTGAAGGTTAACTATGGCTACACCTTC.

In this sample, this clonotype turned up many times. The gene calls are TRBV19 and TRBJ2-5; possible D gene TRBD1, 5 bases. Germline CDR1 is LNHDA and CDR2 is SQIVND (reference sequence). The CDR3 has 15 residues. Trimming took 3 bases from V and 5 from J, leaving 16 bases between them. The CDR3 DNA sequence: TGTGCCAGTAGTATGGGTAGGGGCCGAGGCGAGACCCAGTACTTC. Translating it yields CASSMGRGRGETQYF.

The rearrangement links TRBV15 to TRBJ2-3; D unresolved. The germline CDR1 and CDR2 sequences are LNHNV and YYDKDF (reference sequence). The CDR3 loop spans 16 amino acids. Trimming took 0 bases from V and 5 from J, leaving 15 bases between them. In DNA, the CDR3 is TGTGCCACCAGCAGAGATCACCCTTCGTTAGGAGATACGCAGTATTTT. This encodes CATSRDHPSLGDTQYF.

Only a few counts were recorded for this clonotype. V usage is TRBV4-2 and J usage is TRBJ1-5, with unresolved D. Trimming shortened V by 5 bases and J by 0 bases, and 14 bases separated the two germline ends. The CDR3 totals 16 residues. Germline values: CDR1 LGHNA, CDR2 YNFKEQ. The CDR3 here is CASSTLAGVSNQPQHF. The CDR3 DNA reads as TGTGCCAGCAGCACCCTGGCCGGAGTTAGCAATCAGCCCCAGCATTTT.

This clonotype has a count of ten or more. The V gene is TRBV7-6, the J gene TRBJ2-7, with 8 bases identical to TRBD2. Germline CDR1 reads SGHVS; CDR2 reads FNYEAQ. The CDR3 is 15 amino acids. V dropped 5 bases and J dropped 6; count of bases not matched to a gene: 12. The CDR3 region is CASSPTPGLDREQYF. The CDR3 DNA reads as TGTGCCAGCAGCCCCACCCCGGGACTAGACCGCGAGCAGTACTTC. The full variable domain, rest sourced from reference TRBV7-6 and TRBJ2-7, is GAGVSQSPRYKVTKRGQDVALRCDPISGHVSLYWYRQALGQGPEFLTYFNYEAQQDKSGLPNDRFSAERPEGSISTLTIQRTEQRDSAMYRCASSPTPGLDREQYFGPGTRLTVT.

This clonotype was found many times. The gene calls are TRBV5-6 and TRBJ1-2; no clear D gene. V lost 0 bases and J lost 3, with 12 bases in between. Germline lookup yields CDR1 SGHDT and CDR2 YYEEEE. The CDR3 loop spans 15 amino acids. The CDR3, as DNA: TGTGCCAGCAGCTTGGGCGCCCCAGGCGACTATGGCTACACCTTC. As protein: CASSLGAPGDYGYTF.

The rearrangement uses TRBV5-1 and TRBJ1-1; the D gene is possibly TRBD1 (5 bases). The length of the CDR3 is 15 residues. V lost 2 bases, J lost 3 bases, and 14 bases lay in between. Germline CDR1 reads SGHRS; CDR2 reads YFSETQ. The CDR3 sequence: CASSFHGRGDTEAFF. CDR3 nucleotide sequence: TGCGCCAGCAGCTTTCACGGTCGAGGGGACACTGAAGCTTTCTTT.

This clonotype was detected only a few times. The chain is built from TRBV6-5 and TRBJ1-3; D may be TRBD1 (5 bases). CDR3 length: 15 amino acids. CDR1 and CDR2 (germline): MNHEY, SVGAGI. V was clipped by 9 bases and J by 0 bases, with 15 bases between them. The CDR3 region is CASRDTGNSGNTIYF. The CDR3 nucleotides are TGTGCCAGTAGGGATACAGGCAACTCTGGAAACACCATATATTTT.

The chain joins TRBV12-3 or TRBV12-4 to TRBJ1-1, with 7 bases aligning to TRBD1. V shed 3 bases, J shed 11 bases, and the junction held 12 bases outside the gene matches. This CDR3 is 14 amino acids long. This chain's CDR3 is CASSFDRALITAFF. In nucleotides, the CDR3 is TGTGCCAGCAGTTTTGACAGGGCCCTTATTACGGCTTTCTTT.

This clonotype was seen a few times. The chain has TRBV14 and TRBJ1-5; unclear D gene. There are 18 residues in the CDR3. Germline V lookup: CDR1 SGHDN, CDR2 FVKESK. Between the trimmed V and J ends, which lost 1 base and 0 bases, there was a span of 16 bases. CDR3 DNA: TGTGCCAGCAGCCAAGCACCGTCAGGTTTGTATAGCAATCAGCCCCAGCATTTT. Residues: CASSQAPSGLYSNQPQHF.

The genes are TRBV7-2 and TRBJ2-1; 10 bases align to TRBD2. The trim removed 5 bases at V and 8 bases at J, leaving 6 bases unmatched. The CDR3 contains 14 residues. The V gene's germline CDR1 is SGHTA and CDR2 FQGNSA. CDR3 sequence reads: CASSPLAGGDEQFF. CDR3 nucleotide sequence: TGTGCCAGCAGCCCCTTAGCGGGAGGAGATGAGCAGTTCTTC.